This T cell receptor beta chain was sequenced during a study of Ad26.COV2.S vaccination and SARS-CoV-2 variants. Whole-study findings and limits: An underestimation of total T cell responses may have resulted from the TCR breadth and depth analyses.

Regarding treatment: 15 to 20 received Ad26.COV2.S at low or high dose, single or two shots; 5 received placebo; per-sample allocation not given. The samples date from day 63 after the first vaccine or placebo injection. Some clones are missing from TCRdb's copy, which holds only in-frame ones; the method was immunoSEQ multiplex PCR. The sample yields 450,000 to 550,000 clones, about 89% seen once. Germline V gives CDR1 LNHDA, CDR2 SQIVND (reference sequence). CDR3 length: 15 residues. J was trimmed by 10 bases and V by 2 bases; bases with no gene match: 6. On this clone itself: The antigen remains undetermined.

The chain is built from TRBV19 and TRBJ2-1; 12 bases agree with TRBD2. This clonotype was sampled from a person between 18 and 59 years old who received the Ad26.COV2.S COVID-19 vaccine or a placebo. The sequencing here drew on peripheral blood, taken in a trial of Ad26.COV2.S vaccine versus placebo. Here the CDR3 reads CASSIPTSGSREQFF. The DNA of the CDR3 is TGTGCCAGTAGTATACCGACTAGCGGGAGCAGGGAGCAGTTCTTC.